This T cell receptor (beta chain) is drawn from a study of T cell clones after liver transplantation. In regard to this clone: The antigen is undetermined.

Study outcomes and limitations: Circulating graft-donor-reactive CD4 TCRbeta sequences fell significantly post-transplant in most of the 8 subjects. In two subjects, few donor cells limited the measurable donor-reactive repertoire.

The table came from immunoSEQ multiplex PCR; TCRdb's copy has only in-frame clones and leaves some out. Here the sample spans about 6,100 clones, about 85% being singletons. J lost 2 bases, V lost 2 bases, and 5 bases had no gene match. The CDR3 extends over 15 amino acids. Germline values: CDR1 SEHNR, CDR2 FQNEAQ (reference sequence). Sorting of unstimulated PBMCs yielded separate CD3+CD4+ and CD3+CD8+ fractions. This clonotype originated in a human donor who received a liver transplant. The J gene is TRBJ2-7, the V gene TRBV7-9, with 8 bases aligning to TRBD2. The specimen was CD8+ T cells from blood, collected before liver transplant. CDR3 amino acids: CASSLSGGLTYEQYF. The CDR3 region has the DNA TGTGCCAGCAGCTTAAGCGGGGGCCTCACCTACGAGCAGTACTTC.